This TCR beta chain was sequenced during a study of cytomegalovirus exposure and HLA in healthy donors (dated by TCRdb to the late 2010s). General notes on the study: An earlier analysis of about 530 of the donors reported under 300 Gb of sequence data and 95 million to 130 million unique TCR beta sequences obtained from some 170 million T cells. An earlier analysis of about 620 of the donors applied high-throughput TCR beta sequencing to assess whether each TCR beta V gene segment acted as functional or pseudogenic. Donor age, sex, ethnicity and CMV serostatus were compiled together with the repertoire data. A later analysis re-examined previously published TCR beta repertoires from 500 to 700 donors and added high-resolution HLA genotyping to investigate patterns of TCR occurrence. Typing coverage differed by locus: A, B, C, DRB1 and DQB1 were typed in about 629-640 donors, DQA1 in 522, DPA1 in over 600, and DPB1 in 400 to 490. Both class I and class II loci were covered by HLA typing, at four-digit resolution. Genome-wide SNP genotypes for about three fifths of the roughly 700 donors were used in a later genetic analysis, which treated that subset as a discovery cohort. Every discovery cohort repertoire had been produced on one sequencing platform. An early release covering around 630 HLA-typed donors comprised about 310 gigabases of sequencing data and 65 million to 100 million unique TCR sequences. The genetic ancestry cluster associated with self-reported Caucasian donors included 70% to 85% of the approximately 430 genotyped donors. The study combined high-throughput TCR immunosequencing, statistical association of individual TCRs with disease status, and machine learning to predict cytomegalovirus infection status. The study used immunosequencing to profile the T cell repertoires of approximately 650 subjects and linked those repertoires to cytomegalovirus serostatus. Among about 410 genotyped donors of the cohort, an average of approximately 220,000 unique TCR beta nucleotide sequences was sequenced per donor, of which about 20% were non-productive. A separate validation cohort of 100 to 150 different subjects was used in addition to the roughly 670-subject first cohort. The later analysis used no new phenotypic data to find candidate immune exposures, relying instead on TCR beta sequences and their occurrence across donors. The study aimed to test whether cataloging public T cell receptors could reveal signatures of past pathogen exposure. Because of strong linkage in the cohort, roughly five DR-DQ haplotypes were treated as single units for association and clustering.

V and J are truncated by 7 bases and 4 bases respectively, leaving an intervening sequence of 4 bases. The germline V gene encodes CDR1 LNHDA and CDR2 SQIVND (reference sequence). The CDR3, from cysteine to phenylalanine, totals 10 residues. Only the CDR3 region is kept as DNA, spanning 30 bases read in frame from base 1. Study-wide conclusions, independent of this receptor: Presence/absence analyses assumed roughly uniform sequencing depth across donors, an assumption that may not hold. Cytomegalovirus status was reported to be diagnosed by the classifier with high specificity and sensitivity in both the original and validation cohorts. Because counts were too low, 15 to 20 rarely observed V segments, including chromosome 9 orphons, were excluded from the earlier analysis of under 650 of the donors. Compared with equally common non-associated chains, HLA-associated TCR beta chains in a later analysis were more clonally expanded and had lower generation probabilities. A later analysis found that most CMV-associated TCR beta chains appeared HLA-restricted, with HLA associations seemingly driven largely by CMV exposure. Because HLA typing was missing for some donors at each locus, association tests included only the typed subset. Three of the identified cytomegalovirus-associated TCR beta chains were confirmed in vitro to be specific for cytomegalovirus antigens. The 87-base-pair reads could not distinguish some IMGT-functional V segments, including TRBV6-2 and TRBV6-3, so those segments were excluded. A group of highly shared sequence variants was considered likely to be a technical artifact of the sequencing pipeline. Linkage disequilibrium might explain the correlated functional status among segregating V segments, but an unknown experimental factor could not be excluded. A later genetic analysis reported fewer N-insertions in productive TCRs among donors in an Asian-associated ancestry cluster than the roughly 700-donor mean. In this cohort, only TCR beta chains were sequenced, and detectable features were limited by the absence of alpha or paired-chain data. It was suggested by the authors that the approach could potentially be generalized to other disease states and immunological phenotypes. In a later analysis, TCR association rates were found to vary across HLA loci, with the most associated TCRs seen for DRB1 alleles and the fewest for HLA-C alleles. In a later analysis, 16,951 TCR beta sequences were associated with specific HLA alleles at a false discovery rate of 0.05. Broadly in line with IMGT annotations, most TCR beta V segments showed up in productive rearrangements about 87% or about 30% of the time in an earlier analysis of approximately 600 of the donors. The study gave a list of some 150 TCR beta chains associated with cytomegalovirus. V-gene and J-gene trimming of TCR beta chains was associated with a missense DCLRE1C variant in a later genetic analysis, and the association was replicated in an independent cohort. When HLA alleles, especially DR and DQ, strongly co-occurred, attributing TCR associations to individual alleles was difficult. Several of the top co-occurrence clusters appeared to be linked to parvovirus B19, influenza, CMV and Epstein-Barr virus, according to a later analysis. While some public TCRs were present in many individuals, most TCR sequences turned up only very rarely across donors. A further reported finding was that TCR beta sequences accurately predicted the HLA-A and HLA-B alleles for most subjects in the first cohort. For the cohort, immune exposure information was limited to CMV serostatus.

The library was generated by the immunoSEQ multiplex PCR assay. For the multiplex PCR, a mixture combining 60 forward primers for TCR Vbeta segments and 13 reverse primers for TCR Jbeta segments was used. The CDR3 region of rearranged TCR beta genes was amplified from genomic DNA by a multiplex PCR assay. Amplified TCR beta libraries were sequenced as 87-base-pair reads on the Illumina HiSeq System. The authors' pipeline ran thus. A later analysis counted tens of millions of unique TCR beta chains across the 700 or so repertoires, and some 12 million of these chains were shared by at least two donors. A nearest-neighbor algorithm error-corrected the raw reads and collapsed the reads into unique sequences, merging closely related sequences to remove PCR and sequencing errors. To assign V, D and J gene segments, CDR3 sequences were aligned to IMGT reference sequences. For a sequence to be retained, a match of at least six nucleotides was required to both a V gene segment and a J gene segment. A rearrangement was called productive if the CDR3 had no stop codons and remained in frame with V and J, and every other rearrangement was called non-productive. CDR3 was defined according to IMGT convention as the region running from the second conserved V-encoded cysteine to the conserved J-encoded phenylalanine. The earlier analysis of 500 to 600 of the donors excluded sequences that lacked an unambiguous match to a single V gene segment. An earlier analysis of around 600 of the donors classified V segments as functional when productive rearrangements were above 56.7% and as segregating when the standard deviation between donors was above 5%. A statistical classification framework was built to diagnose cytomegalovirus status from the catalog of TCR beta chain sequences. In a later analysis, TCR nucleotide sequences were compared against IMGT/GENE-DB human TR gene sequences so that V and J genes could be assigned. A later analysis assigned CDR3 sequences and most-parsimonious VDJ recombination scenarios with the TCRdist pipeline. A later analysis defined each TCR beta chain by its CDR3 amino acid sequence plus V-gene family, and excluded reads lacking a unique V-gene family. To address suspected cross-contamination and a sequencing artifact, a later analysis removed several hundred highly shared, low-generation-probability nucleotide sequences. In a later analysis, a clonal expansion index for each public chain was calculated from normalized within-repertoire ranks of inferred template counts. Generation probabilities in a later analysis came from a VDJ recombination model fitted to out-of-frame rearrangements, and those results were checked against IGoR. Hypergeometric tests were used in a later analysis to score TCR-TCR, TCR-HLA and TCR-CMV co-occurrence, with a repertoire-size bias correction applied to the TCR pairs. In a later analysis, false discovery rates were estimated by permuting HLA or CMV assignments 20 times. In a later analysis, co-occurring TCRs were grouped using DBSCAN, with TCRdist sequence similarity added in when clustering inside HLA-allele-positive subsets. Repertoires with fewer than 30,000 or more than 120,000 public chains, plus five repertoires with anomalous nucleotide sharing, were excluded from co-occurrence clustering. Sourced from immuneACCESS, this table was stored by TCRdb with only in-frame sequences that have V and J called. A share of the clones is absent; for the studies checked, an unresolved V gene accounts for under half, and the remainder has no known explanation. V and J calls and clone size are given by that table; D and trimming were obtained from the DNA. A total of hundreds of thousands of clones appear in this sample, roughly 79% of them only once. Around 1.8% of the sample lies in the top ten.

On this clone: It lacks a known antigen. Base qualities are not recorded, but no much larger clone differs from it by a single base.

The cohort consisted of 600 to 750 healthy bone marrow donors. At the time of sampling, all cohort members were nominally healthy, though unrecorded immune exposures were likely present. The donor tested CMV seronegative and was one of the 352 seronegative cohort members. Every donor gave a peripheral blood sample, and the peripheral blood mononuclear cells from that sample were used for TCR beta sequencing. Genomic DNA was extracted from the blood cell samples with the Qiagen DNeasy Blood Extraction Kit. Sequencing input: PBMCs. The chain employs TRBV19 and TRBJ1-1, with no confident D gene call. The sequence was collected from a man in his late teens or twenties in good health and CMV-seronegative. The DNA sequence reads TGTGCCAGTAAGAGCACTGAAGCTTTCTTT. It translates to CASKSTEAFF.